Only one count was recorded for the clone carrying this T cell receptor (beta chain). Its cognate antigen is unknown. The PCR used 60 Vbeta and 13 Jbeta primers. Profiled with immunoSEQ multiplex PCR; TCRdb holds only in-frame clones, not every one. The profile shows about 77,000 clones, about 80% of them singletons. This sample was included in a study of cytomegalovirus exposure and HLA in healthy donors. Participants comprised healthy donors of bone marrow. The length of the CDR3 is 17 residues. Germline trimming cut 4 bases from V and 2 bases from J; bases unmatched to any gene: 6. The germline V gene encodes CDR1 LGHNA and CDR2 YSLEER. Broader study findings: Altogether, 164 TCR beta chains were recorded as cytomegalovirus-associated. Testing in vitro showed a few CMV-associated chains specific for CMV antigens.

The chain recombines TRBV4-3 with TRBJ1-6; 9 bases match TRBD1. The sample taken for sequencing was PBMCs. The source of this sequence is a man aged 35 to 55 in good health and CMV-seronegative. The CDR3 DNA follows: TGCGCCAGCAGCCGCGAAGGGACAGGGCCCTATAATTCACCCCTCCACTTT. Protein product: CASSREGTGPYNSPLHF.